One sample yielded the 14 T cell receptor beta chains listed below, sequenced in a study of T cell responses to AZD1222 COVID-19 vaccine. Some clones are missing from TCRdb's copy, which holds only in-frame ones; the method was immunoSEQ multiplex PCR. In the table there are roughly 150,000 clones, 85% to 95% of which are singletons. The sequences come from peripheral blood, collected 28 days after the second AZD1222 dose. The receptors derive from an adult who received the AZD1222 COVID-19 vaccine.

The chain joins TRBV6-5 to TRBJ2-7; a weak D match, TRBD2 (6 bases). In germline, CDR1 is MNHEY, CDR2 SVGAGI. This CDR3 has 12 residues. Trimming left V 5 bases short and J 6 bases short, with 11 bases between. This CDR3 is CASSRAGSEQYF. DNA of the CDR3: TGTGCCAGCAGTCGGGCGGGGAGCGAGCAGTACTTC.

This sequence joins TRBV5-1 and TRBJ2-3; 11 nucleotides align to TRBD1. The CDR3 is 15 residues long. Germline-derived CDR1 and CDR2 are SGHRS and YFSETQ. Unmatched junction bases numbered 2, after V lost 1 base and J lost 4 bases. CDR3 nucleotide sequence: TGCGCCAGCAGCTTGAGGACAGGGGGCCCAGATACGCAGTATTTT. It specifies CASSLRTGGPDTQYF.

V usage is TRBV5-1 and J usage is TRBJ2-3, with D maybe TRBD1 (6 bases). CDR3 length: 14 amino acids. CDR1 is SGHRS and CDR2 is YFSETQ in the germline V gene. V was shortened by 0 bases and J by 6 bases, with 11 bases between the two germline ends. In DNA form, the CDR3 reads TGCGCCAGCAGCTTGGACAGGGTTTATGATACGCAGTATTTT. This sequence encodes CASSLDRVYDTQYF.

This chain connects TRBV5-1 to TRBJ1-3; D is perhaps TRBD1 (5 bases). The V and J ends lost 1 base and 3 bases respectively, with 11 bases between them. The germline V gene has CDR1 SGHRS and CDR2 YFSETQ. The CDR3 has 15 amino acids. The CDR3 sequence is CASSLMGGDGNTIYF. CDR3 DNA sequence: TGCGCCAGCAGCTTGATGGGGGGTGATGGAAACACCATATATTTT.

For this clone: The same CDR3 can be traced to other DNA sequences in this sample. CDR3 in DNA: TGTGCCAGCAGTTACGGGGGGCAGGGGAACACTGAAGCTTTCTTT. Its translation is CASSYGGQGNTEAFF. V gene TRBV6-6 combines with J gene TRBJ1-1; tentative D call: TRBD1 (6 bases). The V gene's germline CDR1 is MNHNY and CDR2 SVGAGI (reference sequence). V dropped 2 bases and J dropped 1 base, with 11 bases sitting between them. The CDR3 runs to 15 residues.

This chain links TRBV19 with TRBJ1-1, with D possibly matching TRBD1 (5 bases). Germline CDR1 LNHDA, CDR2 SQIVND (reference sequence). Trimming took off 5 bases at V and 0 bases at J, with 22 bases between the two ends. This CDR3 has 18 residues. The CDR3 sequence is CASSVARGLTFLNTEAFF. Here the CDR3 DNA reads TGTGCCAGTAGTGTCGCAAGGGGACTCACTTTCTTGAACACTGAAGCTTTCTTT.

The CDR3 loop is CASSFGTPRTEAFF. The CDR3 nucleotides read TGTGCCAGCAGTTTCGGGACCCCCCGAACTGAAGCTTTCTTT. The chain uses TRBV28 and TRBJ1-1, with a possible D match to TRBD1 (5 bases). The CDR3 extends over 14 amino acids. Trimming cost V 3 bases and J 5 bases, with 13 bases left between them. CDR1 MDHEN and CDR2 SYDVKM come from the germline V gene.

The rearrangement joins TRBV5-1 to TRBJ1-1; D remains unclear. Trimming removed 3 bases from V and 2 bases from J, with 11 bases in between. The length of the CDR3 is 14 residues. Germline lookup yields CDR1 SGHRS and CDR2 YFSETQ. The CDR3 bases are TGCGCCAGCAGCTCCCCCTTGGGTAACACTGAAGCTTTCTTT. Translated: CASSSPLGNTEAFF.

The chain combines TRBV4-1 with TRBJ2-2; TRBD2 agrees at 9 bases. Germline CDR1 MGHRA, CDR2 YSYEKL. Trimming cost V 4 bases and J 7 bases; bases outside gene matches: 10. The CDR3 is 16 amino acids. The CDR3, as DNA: TGCGCCAGCAGCCCGGCTAGCGGGATAAAGATCGGGGAGCTGTTTTTT. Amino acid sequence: CASSPASGIKIGELFF.

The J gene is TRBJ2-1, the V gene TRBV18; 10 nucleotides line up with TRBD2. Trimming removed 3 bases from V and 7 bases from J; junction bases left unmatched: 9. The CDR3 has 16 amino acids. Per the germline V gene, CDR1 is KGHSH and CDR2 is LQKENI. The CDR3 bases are TGTGCCAGCTCACCTTCAGCGGGAGGGCCAGGGAATGAGCAGTTCTTC. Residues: CASSPSAGGPGNEQFF.

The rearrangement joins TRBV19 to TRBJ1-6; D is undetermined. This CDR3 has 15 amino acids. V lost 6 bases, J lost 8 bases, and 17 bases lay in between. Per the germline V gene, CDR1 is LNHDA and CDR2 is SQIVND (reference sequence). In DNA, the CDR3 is TGTGCCAGTAGGGGCCCATCAGGTTTGGATTCACCCCTCCACTTT. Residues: CASRGPSGLDSPLHF.

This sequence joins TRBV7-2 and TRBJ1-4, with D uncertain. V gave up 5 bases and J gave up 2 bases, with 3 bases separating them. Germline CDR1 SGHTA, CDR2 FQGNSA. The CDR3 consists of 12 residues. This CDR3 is CASSPTNEKLFF. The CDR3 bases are TGTGCCAGCAGCCCCACTAATGAAAAACTGTTTTTT.

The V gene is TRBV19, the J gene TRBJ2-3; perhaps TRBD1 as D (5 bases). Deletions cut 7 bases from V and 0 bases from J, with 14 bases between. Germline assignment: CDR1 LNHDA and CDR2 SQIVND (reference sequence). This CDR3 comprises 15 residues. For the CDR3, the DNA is TGTGCCAGTACGGATAGGGGTGCTAGCACAGATACGCAGTATTTT. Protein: CASTDRGASTDTQYF. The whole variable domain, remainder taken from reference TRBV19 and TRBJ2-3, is DGGITQSPKYLFRKEGQNVTLSCEQNLNHDAMYWYRQDPGQGLRLIYYSQIVNDFQKGDIAEGYSVSREKKESFPLTVTSAQKNPTAFYLCASTDRGASTDTQYFGPGTRLTVL.

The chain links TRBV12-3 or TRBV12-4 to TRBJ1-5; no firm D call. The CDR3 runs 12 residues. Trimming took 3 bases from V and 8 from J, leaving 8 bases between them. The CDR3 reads CASSLGSKPQHF. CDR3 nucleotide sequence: TGTGCCAGCAGTTTGGGAAGCAAGCCCCAGCATTTT.